The T cell receptor (beta chain) under discussion was sequenced for a study of T cells in Graves' hyperthyroidism and ophthalmopathy. Whole-study findings and limits: Within blood appeared most thyroid clonotypes that had expanded above 0.001. A model using 13 V-J features told ophthalmopathy apart from stable hyperthyroidism.

The diagnoses drew upon clinical symptoms, serum thyroxine and TRAb, thyroid ultrasound and orbital computed tomography. Using RNA transcripts as the source, TCR beta CDR3 regions were amplified. RT-PCR in the first round (using the HTBI primer set) targeted the TCR CDR3. TCRdb re-derived calls from the multiplex PCR reads in MiXCR, one entry per CDR3 protein. The sample includes a few hundred thousand distinct CDR3 sequences, about 45% of them seen just once. J gave up 5 bases and V 3 bases, and 2 bases lay outside the gene matches. CDR3 length equals 14 residues. CDR1 is SGDLS, CDR2 YYNGEE, per germline. Worth noting for this clonotype: Antigen: not known.

Sequencing used peripheral blood or thyroid tissue (not recorded which). The clonotype was recovered from an adult woman with Graves' disease, either hyperthyroidism or ophthalmopathy (not recorded which). V usage is TRBV9 and J usage is TRBJ1-4; 9 bases match TRBD1. The CDR3 DNA is TGTGCCAGCAGCGAACAGGGGGCCAATGAAAAACTGTTTTTT. Amino acids: CASSEQGANEKLFF.